This T cell receptor beta chain came from a study of tissue T cells after allogeneic stem cell transplantation. The CDR3 runs to 13 residues. V gave up 4 bases and J gave up 1 base, with 8 bases separating them. The V gene's germline CDR1 is SGHNT and CDR2 YYREEE (reference sequence). This research-autopsy study prospectively enrolled adult allogeneic hematopoietic cell transplant recipients with steroid-refractory graft-versus-host disease. Profiling relied on immunoSEQ multiplex PCR, and the TCRdb table lists in-frame clones only, not all of them. Of 4,000 or so clones listed, 78% are singletons. The TCR was taken from a male patient of 60 years or more with steroid-refractory graft-versus-host disease after an allogeneic stem cell transplant. A share of the T cells may be of graft donor origin. The gene calls are TRBV5-4 and TRBJ1-1, with D uncertain. Sequenced here: esophageal tissue, sampled at autopsy. The CDR3: CASSPEGNTEAFF. The CDR3 DNA is TGTGCCAGCAGCCCGGAGGGGAACACTGAAGCTTTCTTT.